Listed below are T cell receptor beta chains from one sample, sequenced in a study of cytomegalovirus exposure and HLA in healthy donors. TCRdb's table, derived via immunoSEQ multiplex PCR, lists solely in-frame clones and lacks some. The table has 110,000 to 150,000 clones, around 80% seen once; the top ten hold under 3%. The material sequenced was PBMCs. All receptors come from a female donor in good health and CMV-seronegative. CDR3s include the opening cysteine and the closing phenylalanine or tryptophan. The D gene is left open where the match is weak. For some rows the clone size is stated as once, few or many, or as a class when expanded; others skip it.

j_gene	v_gene	abundance	d_gene	CDR3nt	CDR3aa
TRBJ2-1	TRBV9	.	TRBD1	TGTGCCAGCAGCGTAGCCACTGGACAGGCCTACAATGAGCAGTTCTTC	CASSVATGQAYNEQFF
TRBJ1-2	TRBV7-2	.	.	TGTGCCAGCAGCTCCTGGCAGGGTAATTCCTATGGCTACACCTTC	CASSSWQGNSYGYTF
TRBJ2-7	TRBV6-6	.	TRBD2	TGTGCCAGCAGTTCATCCAACGGGAGGTCCTACGAGCAGTACTTC	CASSSSNGRSYEQYF
TRBJ2-2	TRBV7-9	once	.	TGTGCCAGCAGCTTTGGAGGGGAGCGCGCCGGGGAGCTGTTTTTT	CASSFGGERAGELFF
TRBJ2-7	TRBV4-1	.	TRBD1	TGCGCCAGCAGCCAAGATCGGGGTCGTGGGACAGGGGTTATCGAGCAGTACTTC	CASSQDRGRGTGVIEQYF
TRBJ2-1	TRBV28	.	TRBD2	TGTGCCAGTGTAACCTTTTGGACTAGCATTAATGAGCAGTTCTTC	CASVTFWTSINEQFF
TRBJ2-2	TRBV19	.	TRBD1	TGTGCCAGTAGTCTACCTGCCGGACAGGGTATGAACACCGGGGAGCTGTTTTTT	CASSLPAGQGMNTGELFF
TRBJ1-2	TRBV5-4	once	.	TGTGCCAGCAGCCACCGGACAACAGTGATCTATGGCTACCCCTTC	CASSHRTTVIYGYPF
TRBJ2-2	TRBV30	.	.	TGTGCCTGGAGTTCAGGGTTGGGCACCGGGGAGCTGTTTTTT	CAWSSGLGTGELFF
TRBJ2-1	TRBV5-4	.	TRBD1	TGTGCCAGCAGCTATCTCAGACAGGGTAACAATGAGCAGTTCTTC	CASSYLRQGNNEQFF
TRBJ2-2	TRBV28	.	TRBD2	TGTGCCACCAAGGAGCGGGGGAAAAACACCGGGGAGCTGTTTTTT	CATKERGKNTGELFF
TRBJ1-2	TRBV29-1	.	.	TGCAGCGTTGAAGGGGGCGGCTACACCTTC	CSVEGGGYTF
TRBJ2-7	TRBV7-9	.	TRBD1	TGTTCCAGCAGCTTGATCGTGACAGGGGGCTCCTACGAGCAGTACTTC	CSSSLIVTGGSYEQYF
TRBJ2-7	TRBV7-9	.	.	TGTGCCAGCAGCTTAGGGGGGCTACAGACCACCAGCTACGAGCAGTACTTC	CASSLGGLQTTSYEQYF
TRBJ2-7	TRBV28	.	TRBD2	TGTGCCAGCAGTTTGGCCGGGACTAGGACCTACGAGCAGTACTTC	CASSLAGTRTYEQYF
TRBJ1-1	TRBV18	.	.	TGTGCCAGCTCACCACGGACACGACTGAACCCTGAAGCTTTCTTT	CASSPRTRLNPEAFF
TRBJ2-1	TRBV9	.	TRBD2	TGTGCCAGCAGCCTCACCGGTGGGGCGGGAGGCTACAATGAGCAGTTCTTC	CASSLTGGAGGYNEQFF
TRBJ2-7	TRBV30	once	.	TGTGCCTGGAGTAACAACTACGAGCAGTACTTC	CAWSNNYEQYF
TRBJ2-1	TRBV4-1	.	TRBD2	TGCGCCAGCAGCCCTAGCGGGAGCAGCAATGAGCAGTTCTTC	CASSPSGSSNEQFF
TRBJ2-3	TRBV5-1	.	TRBD1	TGCGCCAGCAGCTTGGCCGGGACAGGGAGTCTAGATACGCAGTATTTT	CASSLAGTGSLDTQYF
TRBJ1-5	TRBV7-2	.	.	TGTGCCAGCAGCCAGACTCAGGGAATGGGCGATCAGCCCCAGCATTTT	CASSQTQGMGDQPQHF
TRBJ2-7	TRBV9	.	TRBD1	TGTGCCAGCAGCGTAGGAACAGGGGTAGCCTACGAGCAGTACTTC	CASSVGTGVAYEQYF
TRBJ2-3	TRBV5-1	.	.	TGCGCCAGCAGCTTGGAGAACCAGGCTAGCACAGATACGCAGTATTTT	CASSLENQASTDTQYF
TRBJ1-2	TRBV9	.	TRBD1	TGTGCCAGCAGCGTTCACAGGGGGGAAGACTATGGCTACACCTTC	CASSVHRGEDYGYTF
TRBJ2-5	TRBV27	few	.	TGTGCCAGCAGTCCCGGAGACAGGACAGAAGAGACCCAGTACTTC	CASSPGDRTEETQYF
TRBJ1-4	TRBV4-1	once	.	TGCGCCAGCAGCCAAGGTCCAGGGATGACAACTAATGAAAAACTGTTTTTT	CASSQGPGMTTNEKLFF